Sequencing of this T cell receptor beta chain was carried out in a study of regulatory T cells in long-lasting Graves disease. On the study more broadly: The term persistent Graves' disease signified upward of 5 years on antithyroid drugs with positive TSH receptor antibodies.

Arm-PCR with iRepertoire HTBI primers amplified the CDR3 regions for these TCR beta libraries. Original processing methods: The identification of 60 or so TRBV and roughly 15 TRBJ segments was made across samples. TCRdb used MiXCR to reprocess the multiplex PCR reads, holding one entry per CDR3 protein. What appears here as the V and J calls and clone size reflects TCRdb's work, not the paper's. Of 250,000 to 300,000 distinct CDR3 sequences listed, around a fifth were seen once; the top ten hold roughly 56%. Time point meaning: persistent/refractory GD, antithyroid drugs over 5 years with positive TRAb. The TCR library used RNA extracted from PBMCs. EDTA tubes collected roughly 9 milliliters of peripheral blood. CDR3 length equals 19 residues. Germline CDR1 and CDR2: MDHEN and SYDVKM. The germline V and J ends were trimmed by 6 bases and 4 bases, with 28 bases remaining between them.

The receptor was isolated from a female donor with Graves disease. Source: peripheral blood mononuclear cells (PBMCs), taken when the disease was refractory, from a patient treated with antithyroid drugs. This chain uses TRBV28 with TRBJ2-1; the D gene could be TRBD1 or TRBD2 (5 bases each). CDR3 coding DNA: TGTGCCAGCAGGCGGATCTGGCTAGCCCAACCCGAGGGGTACAATGAGCAGTTCTTC. Translating it yields CASRRIWLAQPEGYNEQFF.